A selection of T cell receptor beta chains follows, all from one sample in a study of blood T cell repertoires in COVID-19. Generated by immunoSEQ multiplex PCR, the TCRdb table keeps only in-frame clones and is missing some. The top ten clones hold roughly 17% of a sample with 95,000 to 100,000 clones, approximately 84% of them seen once. The sequenced sample consisted of peripheral blood. The receptors shown here come from a woman aged 55-69 years with acute or convalescent COVID-19. The CDR3 runs from the conserved cysteine through the conserved F or W. The D gene is left open where the match is weak.

v_gene	j_gene	d_gene	CDR3nt	CDR3aa
TRBV9	TRBJ1-2	NA	TGTGCCAGCAGCGCTAGGGGCTATGGCTACACCTTC	CASSARGYGYTF
TRBV6-1	TRBJ1-1	TRBD1	TGTGCCAGCAGTGAAGGACGCCCCAGGGGGCGGGGGTTTATGAACACTGAAGCTTTCTTT	CASSEGRPRGRGFMNTEAFF
TRBV20-1	TRBJ1-2	NA	TGCAGTGCTACGAGCTACGGGGGCTACACCTTC	CSATSYGGYTF
TRBV29-1	TRBJ1-2	NA	TGCAGCGTTGAAGAAGTCGGGGCTAACTATGGCTACACCTTC	CSVEEVGANYGYTF
TRBV28	TRBJ1-2	NA	TGTGCCAGCATTATACCTGGGGGCAACTATGGCTACACCTTC	CASIIPGGNYGYTF
TRBV14	TRBJ2-2	NA	TGTGCCAGCAGCCAAGAGTTAGTATTCGGGGAGCTGTTTTTT	CASSQELVFGELFF
TRBV19	TRBJ2-5	TRBD2	TGTGCCAGTAGTTGGACTAGCGGAATTCAAGAGACCCAGTACTTC	CASSWTSGIQETQYF
TRBV12-3/TRBV12-4	TRBJ1-4	NA	TGTGCCAGCGGCCTCGGGGAAAAACTGTTTTTT	CASGLGEKLFF
TRBV6-5	TRBJ1-2	NA	TGTGCCAGCAAAACAGGGTCGCAGTGGGGCTACACCTTC	CASKTGSQWGYTF
TRBV5-1	TRBJ2-1	TRBD2	TGCGCCAGCAGCTGGCTTGGCGGGGGGGCCTCTGAGGAGCAGTTCTTC	CASSWLGGGASEEQFF
TRBV11-2	TRBJ2-3	TRBD2	TGTGCCAGCAGTCAGTTACGTGGGTTAGGTAACCTAGCGGGGGGGCCTCTCGCAGATACGCAGTATTTT	CASSQLRGLGNLAGGPLADTQYF
TRBV11-3	TRBJ1-2	TRBD1	TGTGCCAGCAGCTTAGATAGGGGACAGATCGCCTTC	CASSLDRGQIAF
TRBV28	TRBJ1-5	TRBD1	TGTGCCAGCAGTCTTGACAGGGCCGCTGATCAGCCCCAGCATTTT	CASSLDRAADQPQHF